This is a list of T cell receptor beta chains from one sample in a study of shared clonotypes between healthy human individuals. Libraries were prepared by immunoSEQ multiplex PCR; TCRdb keeps only in-frame clonotypes and omits some of them. The sample lists roughly 1 million clones; about 75% were seen once. Material: memory CD4+ T cells sorted from blood. These receptors originate from a man between 18 and 35 years old in good health. Each CDR3 is given with its conserved first and last residue. Fields, in order: clone size, V gene, J gene, D gene, CDR3 DNA, CDR3 protein. A D gene is named only where the DNA matches it firmly. Where a row states a size, it is once, few, many or the class of an expanded clone; other rows omit it.

.	TRBV6-1	TRBJ1-6	.	TGTGCCAGCAGTCTTGAGAAAAGGGATAATTCACCCCTCCACTTT	CASSLEKRDNSPLHF
.	TRBV19	TRBJ2-7	.	TGTGCCAGTAGTATAGCGCAGGTTTCCTACGAGCAGTACTTC	CASSIAQVSYEQYF
few	TRBV19	TRBJ1-1	TRBD1	TGTGCCAGTAGTATCCCGGACAGGGCCACTGAAGCTTTCTTT	CASSIPDRATEAFF
.	TRBV5-6	TRBJ1-2	TRBD1	TGTGCCAGCAGCCGGACAGGGGTAGATGGCTACACCTTC	CASSRTGVDGYTF
.	TRBV18	TRBJ1-1	.	TGTGCCAGCTCCGTCCAGGCGGAGAAGACTGAAGCTTTCTTT	CASSVQAEKTEAFF
.	TRBV29-1	TRBJ2-1	.	TGCAGCGTTGAATTGGGCTCACCCAATTACAATGAGCAGTTCTTC	CSVELGSPNYNEQFF
.	TRBV15	TRBJ2-7	.	TGTGCCACCAGCAGAGATTTAGGGAAGGCCGAGCAGTACTTC	CATSRDLGKAEQYF
few	TRBV29-1	TRBJ1-1	.	TGCAGCGTTGAACTCTCTTCCGGGTGGACTGAAGCTTTCTTT	CSVELSSGWTEAFF
.	TRBV2	TRBJ2-3	TRBD1	TGTGCCAGCAGCCGGGACAGGGGAACAGATACGCAGTATTTT	CASSRDRGTDTQYF
.	TRBV19	TRBJ2-1	.	TGTGCCAGTAGTACGTGGAGGAATGAGCAGTTCTTC	CASSTWRNEQFF
few	TRBV5-1	TRBJ1-3	TRBD1	TGCGCCAGCAGCTTAAACAGGGGGCAAGGAAACACCATATATTTT	CASSLNRGQGNTIYF
.	TRBV7-2	TRBJ1-5	.	TGTGCCAGCAGCTTAGTAGGGGATAGCAATCAGCCCCAGCATTTT	CASSLVGDSNQPQHF
.	TRBV30	TRBJ1-5	.	TGTGCCTGGAGTGGGGCCTCCTTCAATCAGCCCCAGCATTTT	CAWSGASFNQPQHF
.	TRBV5-4	TRBJ2-7	TRBD2	TGTGCCAGCAGCTTAGCGGGGGGCGGTTACGAGCAGTACTTC	CASSLAGGGYEQYF
.	TRBV10-3	TRBJ2-1	TRBD2	TGTGCCATCAGTATGGGACTAGCGGACTACAATGAGCAGTTCTTC	CAISMGLADYNEQFF
.	TRBV7-2	TRBJ1-5	.	TGTGCCAGCAGCTTAGAATGGGTTAGCAATCAGCCCCAGCATTTT	CASSLEWVSNQPQHF
.	TRBV4-1	TRBJ2-3	TRBD1	TGCGCCAGCAGTGGACAGGGTGCAGATACGCAGTATTTT	CASSGQGADTQYF
.	TRBV5-1	TRBJ1-6	.	TGCGCCAGCAGCTTATTTACAGATAATTCACCCCTCCACTTT	CASSLFTDNSPLHF
.	TRBV5-6	TRBJ1-4	TRBD1	TGTGCCAGCAGCTCCCTAGGAACAGGGGACGTTGAAAAACTGTTTTTT	CASSSLGTGDVEKLFF
.	TRBV19	TRBJ2-7	.	TGTGCCAGCCGGGACAAACCGGACACCTACGAGCAGTACTTC	CASRDKPDTYEQYF
.	TRBV6-1	TRBJ2-2	TRBD1	TGTGCCAGCAGTGGGGGACAGGTGTTGGGAACCGGGGAGCTGTTTTTT	CASSGGQVLGTGELFF
.	TRBV7-2	TRBJ2-3	TRBD2	TGTGCCAGCAGCGATACTAGCGGGAGTAAAGATACGCAGTATTTT	CASSDTSGSKDTQYF
few	TRBV2	TRBJ1-4	.	TGTGCCAGCACTGACTCCGGTCCTGGTAATGAAAAACTGTTTTTT	CASTDSGPGNEKLFF
.	TRBV27	TRBJ2-5	.	TGTGCCAGCAGTTTAGGCTCAAGGACAGCCCAAGAGACCCAGTACTTC	CASSLGSRTAQETQYF
.	TRBV25-1	TRBJ1-6	.	TGTGCCAGCAGGGACGCGGGGGGGTCACCCCTCCACTTT	CASRDAGGSPLHF